This section outlines one T cell receptor (beta chain) sequence together with its context. Its antigen is not yet known. No base quality values were provided; no much bigger clone lies one nucleotide off. To sequence the TCRbeta CDR3 region, genomic DNA was isolated from the sorted cells. TCRbeta CDR3 regions were sequenced using the immunoSEQ Assay. TCRdb limited this immuneACCESS table to in-frame rearrangements with V and J called. A share of clones is missing; checked studies link under half to unresolved V genes, and the rest is unexplained. The sample contains around 44,000 clones, 86% of them found a single time. The biggest ten clones account for over 0.3% of the sample. These data are taken from a study of OX40 agonist ivuxolimab in advanced cancers. In terms of the full investigation: The costimulatory receptor OX40 (CD134) was targeted by ivuxolimab, a fully human IgG2 agonistic monoclonal antibody. Among the 50 to 55 dose-escalation patients, approximately 20 had hepatocellular carcinoma, roughly 15 melanoma, 9 renal cell carcinoma and 9 head and neck cancer. Partial responses occurred in three dose-escalation patients: two with cutaneous melanoma and one with hepatocellular carcinoma. Patients were allowed to have had prior anti-PD-1, anti-PD-L1 or anti-CTLA-4 therapy, and roughly 40% of the dose-escalation patients had previously received checkpoint inhibitors. Intravenous ivuxolimab was administered to patients every 2 weeks at six dose levels: 0.01, 0.1, 0.3, 1.5, 3 and 10 mg/kg. The paper covers the monotherapy dose-escalation part of the phase I ivuxolimab trial, which included N ≈ 57 patients. In the dose-escalation cohort, approximately 80% of patients were male, and the mean age was approximately 60 years with a range of about 23 to 79. The point of sequencing TCRbeta in the periphery was to test whether ivuxolimab changed TCR sequence diversity and drove clonal T-cell expansion. What the research found in general, with its limitations: At doses from 0.1 to 3.0 mg/kg, clonal expansion was seen in both CD4+ and CD8+ blood T cells between baseline and week 6. In partial responders in the 0.1-3.0 mg/kg groups, normalized peripheral clonal expansion was found to be among the lowest, especially among CD8+ T cells. Antigen specificity was not determined for the clonally expanded peripheral T cells. After ivuxolimab, expanded clones were on average more numerous among CD8+ T cells than among CD4+ T cells. Low levels of normalized T-cell clonal expansion were also seen in some patients who did not respond.

Counted from cysteine to phenylalanine, this CDR3 has 13 amino acids. Left in the record is the CDR3 DNA by itself, 39 bases read in frame from the first base. V gives up 1 base and J gives up 9 bases, and the segment between their germline ends measures 10 bases. Via the germline V gene, CDR1 is LGHNA and CDR2 YNFKEQ. The trial excluded patients who had a history of autoimmune disease or who were on systemic immunosuppression. Peripheral blood for TCR sequencing was collected from all dose cohorts at baseline, on cycle 4 day 1, and on cycle 7 day 1. Samples were obtained from an open-label, multicenter, first-in-human phase I dose-escalation trial of ivuxolimab. Adults with locally advanced or metastatic melanoma, renal cell carcinoma, hepatocellular carcinoma or head and neck squamous cell carcinoma were enrolled in the trial. Before TCR sequencing, CD4+ T cells and CD8+ T cells from peripheral blood were sorted into separate populations.

The rearranged segments are TRBV4-2 and TRBJ2-1; a weak D assignment points to TRBD1 (5 bases agree). This specimen consisted of CD4+ or CD8+ T cells sorted from blood, obtained in a trial of the OX40 agonist ivuxolimab. This clonotype originated in an adult with an advanced solid tumor such as melanoma, head and neck, liver or kidney cancer. The base sequence is TGTGCCAGCAGCCAAGGCAGGGTGGGTGAGCAGTTCTTC. Translated, this is CASSQGRVGEQFF.